Following are 14 T cell receptor beta chains from one sample sequenced in a study of T cells in Graves' hyperthyroidism and ophthalmopathy. Amplification of TCR beta CDR3 regions used RNA as the template. During a first-round RT-PCR of the TCR CDR3, the HTBI primer set was used. TCRdb redid the calling of the multiplex PCR reads with MiXCR, one entry per CDR3 protein. The data contain around 350,000 distinct CDR3 sequences, 13% of them singletons. The sequencing sample was made of blood. Source of these receptors: a woman under 30 with Graves' hyperthyroidism.

This clonotype was counted at least ten times. The chain carries TRBV2 and TRBJ1-2; D possibly corresponds to TRBD1 (6 bases). The ends were cut back, 5 bases at V and 6 bases at J, with 19 bases in the middle. CDR3 length: 15 amino acids. The germline gives CDR1 SNHLY, CDR2 FYNNEI. The CDR3 DNA reads as TGTGCCAGCAGTTCGAACGTGGGGGGCTGGGATGGCTACACCTTC. It encodes CASSSNVGGWDGYTF.

This clonotype was counted ten times or more. The chain recombines TRBV27 with TRBJ2-3, with a tentative D call TRBD2 (6 bases). Germline lookup yields CDR1 MNHEY and CDR2 SMNVEV (reference sequence). Between the trimmed V and J ends, which lost 5 bases and 6 bases, there was a span of 15 bases. CDR3 length equals 14 residues. The CDR3 DNA is TGTGCCAGCAGTGGCGATTCGGGGAGGGATACGCAGTATTTT. It is translated as CASSGDSGRDTQYF.

This clonotype has at least ten counts. The chain recombines TRBV15 with TRBJ2-3; D gene uncertain. V was cut by 0 bases and J by 4 bases, with 2 bases left in between. The germline gives CDR1 LNHNV, CDR2 YYDKDF (reference sequence). The CDR3 has 12 amino acids. CDR3 in amino acids: CATSRESDTQYF. In nucleotides, the CDR3 is TGTGCCACCAGCAGAGAGTCAGATACGCAGTATTTT.

This clonotype came up many times. This chain uses TRBV7-2 with TRBJ1-1; TRBD1 matches 8 bases. CDR3 length: 14 residues. CDR1 and CDR2 (germline): SGHTA, FQGNSA. Losses at the gene ends were 3 bases for V and 8 bases for J; bases not matched to a gene: 8. Written as DNA, the CDR3 is TGTGCCAGCAGCTTGGCAGGGGGCGCGCCCGAAGCTTTCTTT. Translation gives CASSLAGGAPEAFF. The full variable domain, completed using reference TRBV7-2 and TRBJ1-1, is GAGVSQSPSNKVTEKGKDVELRCDPISGHTALYWYRQSLGQGLEFLIYFQGNSAPDKSGLPSDRFSAERTGGSVSTLTIQRTQQEDSAVYLCASSLAGGAPEAFFGQGTRLTVV.

This clonotype was detected a few times. This chain's CDR3 is CASSPLSGSSYNEQFF. CDR3 nucleotide sequence: TGTGCCAGCAGCCCCCTGAGCGGGAGCTCCTACAATGAGCAGTTCTTC. V usage is TRBV5-6 and J usage is TRBJ2-1; 8 bases fit TRBD2. The CDR3 contains 16 residues. Looked up from germline, CDR1 is SGHDT and CDR2 is YYEEEE. Losses at the gene ends were 4 bases for V and 0 bases for J; bases not matched to a gene: 6.

The rearrangement uses TRBV30 and TRBJ2-3; a possible D gene is TRBD1 (6 bases). CDR1 and CDR2 (germline): GTSNPN, SVGIG (reference sequence). This CDR3 contains 14 residues. V was pared by 0 bases and J by 5 bases, with 12 bases between. Here the CDR3 reads CAWSVSPGEDTQYF. The CDR3 coding sequence is TGTGCCTGGAGTGTAAGCCCAGGGGAAGATACGCAGTATTTT.

Many counts were recorded for this clonotype. V is TRBV7-9 and J is TRBJ1-5; D is uncertain. V was pared by 0 bases and J by 1 base, with 4 bases between. The CDR3 loop spans 14 amino acids. CDR1 SEHNR and CDR2 FQNEAQ come from the germline V gene (reference sequence). The CDR3 DNA reads as TGTGCCAGCAGCTTAGCGTCGAGCAATCAGCCCCAGCATTTT. Protein: CASSLASSNQPQHF.

The V call is TRBV10-3, the J call TRBJ1-2; D is possibly TRBD1 (6 bases). Germline CDR1 is ENHRY and CDR2 is SYGVKD. The CDR3 loop spans 13 amino acids. With 5 bases removed from V and 8 bases from J, the gap between germline ends came to 15 bases. The CDR3 region is CAISSEQGDGYTF. DNA of the CDR3: TGTGCCATCAGTTCCGAACAGGGAGACGGCTACACCTTC.

This clonotype was detected many times. The J gene is TRBJ2-3, the V gene TRBV18; D not resolved. Germline V gives CDR1 KGHSH, CDR2 LQKENI. V lost 3 bases and J 0 bases, leaving 7 bases between the germline ends. The CDR3 contains 14 residues. The CDR3 DNA follows: TGTGCCAGCTCACCGAGTTTCAGCACAGATACGCAGTATTTT. Translation: CASSPSFSTDTQYF. Looking up the rest from reference TRBV18 and TRBJ2-3 gives the full variable domain: NAGVMQNPRHLVRRRGQEARLRCSPMKGHSHVYWYRQLPEEGLKFMVYLQKENIIDESGMPKERFSAEFPKEGPSILRIQQVVRGDSAAYFCASSPSFSTDTQYFGPGTRLTVL.

The chain couples TRBV6-2 or TRBV6-3 to TRBJ2-3; no clear D. V dropped 10 bases and J dropped 5 bases, with 7 bases sitting between them. The CDR3 totals 10 residues. CDR1 is MNHEY, CDR2 SVGEGT, per germline. CDR3 coding DNA: TGTGCCACGCAAGGAGATACGCAGTATTTT. This codes for CATQGDTQYF.

This clonotype was found many times. The CDR3 bases are TGTGCCAGTAGTGGGACGCCGGGCTATGGCTACACCTTC. Translating it yields CASSGTPGYGYTF. The chain recombines TRBV19 with TRBJ1-2; TRBD1 is a possible D gene (5 bases). Germline values: CDR1 LNHDA, CDR2 SQIVND (reference sequence). There are 13 residues in the CDR3. Trimming cost V 5 bases and J 4 bases, with 11 bases left between them.

J is TRBJ2-5 and V is TRBV5-1; 8 bases map to TRBD2. The CDR3 contains 16 residues. The V segment lost 3 bases and the J segment 1 base; nucleotides outside the gene matches: 8. Germline V gives CDR1 SGHRS, CDR2 YFSETQ. The DNA for the CDR3 is TGCGCCAGCAGCTCCCTATCGGCGGGGGGCCAAGAGACCCAGTACTTC. Translation: CASSSLSAGGQETQYF.

Notes on this clonotype: This could be a read error, since a much larger clone is one nucleotide away. The CDR3 region has the DNA TGTGCCAGCAGCACGAAGCGGCTAGCGGGAGACGCAGATACGCAGTATTTT. Translation: CASSTKRLAGDADTQYF. The rearrangement links TRBV7-9 to TRBJ2-3; 10 bases agree with TRBD2. V gave up 5 bases and J gave up 4 bases; unmatched junction bases: 12. Germline assignment: CDR1 SEHNR and CDR2 FQNEAQ (reference sequence). The CDR3 spans 17 residues. Combining the CDR3 with reference TRBV7-9 and TRBJ2-3 gives the whole variable domain DTGVSQNPRHKITKRGQNVTFRCDPISEHNRLYWYRQTLGQGPEFLTYFQNEAQLEKSRLLSDRFSAERPKGSFSTLEIQRTEQGDSAMYLCASSTKRLAGDADTQYFGPGTRLTVL.

This clonotype was seen many times. The chain combines TRBV28 with TRBJ2-3, with D possibly called TRBD1 or TRBD2 (5 bases each). Germline-derived CDR1 and CDR2 are MDHEN and SYDVKM. The CDR3 sequence is 17 residues long. V was pared by 4 bases and J by 2 bases, with 19 bases between. The chain's CDR3 is CASSSYAGRVVTDTQYF. CDR3 DNA: TGTGCCAGCAGTTCCTACGCAGGGAGAGTGGTCACAGATACGCAGTATTTT. The full variable domain, with the rest looked up from reference TRBV28 and TRBJ2-3, is DVKVTQSSRYLVKRTGEKVFLECVQDMDHENMFWYRQDPGLGLRLIYFSYDVKMKEKGDIPEGYSVSREKKERFSLILESASTNQTSMYLCASSSYAGRVVTDTQYFGPGTRLTVL.